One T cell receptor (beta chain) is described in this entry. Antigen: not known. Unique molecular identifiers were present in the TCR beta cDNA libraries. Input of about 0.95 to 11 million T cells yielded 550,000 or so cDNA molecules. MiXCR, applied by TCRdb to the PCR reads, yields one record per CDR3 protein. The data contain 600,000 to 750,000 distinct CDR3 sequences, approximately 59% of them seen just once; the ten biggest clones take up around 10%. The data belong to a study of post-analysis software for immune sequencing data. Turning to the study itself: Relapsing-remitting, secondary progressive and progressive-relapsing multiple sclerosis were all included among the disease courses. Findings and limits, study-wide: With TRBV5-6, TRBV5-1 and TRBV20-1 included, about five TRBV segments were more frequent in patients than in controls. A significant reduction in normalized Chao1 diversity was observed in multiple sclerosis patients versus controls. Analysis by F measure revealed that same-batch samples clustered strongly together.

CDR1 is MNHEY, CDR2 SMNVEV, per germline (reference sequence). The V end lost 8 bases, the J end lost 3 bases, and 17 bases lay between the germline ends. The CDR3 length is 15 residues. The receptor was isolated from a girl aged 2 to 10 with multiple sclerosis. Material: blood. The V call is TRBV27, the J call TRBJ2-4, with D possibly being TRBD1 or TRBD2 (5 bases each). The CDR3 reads CASEARGLGKNIQYF. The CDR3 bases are TGTGCCAGCGAAGCCCGGGGCCTTGGCAAAAACATTCAGTACTTC.